Shown below are 22 T cell receptor beta chains from a single sample sequenced in a study of T cell responses to AZD1222 COVID-19 vaccine. Method: immunoSEQ multiplex PCR; TCRdb's copy keeps in-frame clones and lacks some. The repertoire holds approximately 160,000 clones, around 94% seen once, with 5.1% in the top ten. Specimen: peripheral blood, collected 28 days after the second AZD1222 dose. The receptors shown here come from an adult who received the AZD1222 COVID-19 vaccine.

This sequence joins TRBV5-1 and TRBJ2-7; D possibly corresponds to TRBD2 (5 bases). Trimming took 1 base from V and 0 from J, leaving 11 bases between them. CDR3 length: 15 residues. Looked up from germline, CDR1 is SGHRS and CDR2 is YFSETQ. The CDR3 here is CASSLRTGSSYEQYF. The CDR3 DNA reads TGCGCCAGCAGCTTGAGGACGGGGTCCTCCTACGAGCAGTACTTC.

V gene TRBV5-6 combines with J gene TRBJ2-2; D gene unclear. Germline V gene lookup returns CDR1 SGHDT and CDR2 YYEEEE. Between the trimmed V and J ends, which lost 2 bases and 1 base, there was a span of 6 bases. The CDR3 length is 14 residues. As DNA, the CDR3 is TGTGCCAGCAGCTTCGGCCAGAACACCGGGGAGCTGTTTTTT. Protein sequence: CASSFGQNTGELFF.

The rearrangement uses TRBV7-9 and TRBJ1-4; TRBD1 aligns across 9 bases. The ends lost 5 bases at V and 7 bases at J; junction bases unmatched: 8. The CDR3 is 15 residues long. Germline CDR1 reads SEHNR; CDR2 reads FQNEAQ (reference sequence). The CDR3 is CASSPSGTGPEKLFF. CDR3 sequence (DNA): TGTGCCAGCAGCCCGTCCGGGACAGGGCCTGAAAAACTGTTTTTT.

CDR3 in amino acids: CASSYLANSPLHF. The CDR3 DNA reads as TGTGCCAGTAGTTATCTGGCCAATTCACCCCTCCACTTT. The V call is TRBV19, the J call TRBJ1-6; no firm D call. V was pared by 5 bases and J by 7 bases, with 9 bases between. This CDR3 is 13 amino acids long. Germline CDR1 reads LNHDA; CDR2 reads SQIVND (reference sequence).

This clone came up once. The J gene is TRBJ2-1, the V gene TRBV4-3, with TRBD1 matching 7 bases. J gave up 8 bases and V 0 bases, and 1 base lay outside the gene matches. Germline V gene sequence: CDR1 LGHNA, CDR2 YSLEER. This CDR3 spans 13 amino acids. The CDR3 DNA is TGCGCCAGCAGCCAAGATCAGGGGGATGAGCAGTTCTTC. It encodes CASSQDQGDEQFF.

The chain is built from TRBV20-1 and TRBJ2-5; 7 positions match TRBD1. The V segment lost 8 bases and the J segment 4 bases; nucleotides outside the gene matches: 4. CDR1 is DFQATT, CDR2 SNEGSKA, per germline (reference sequence). This CDR3 comprises 11 residues. In DNA form, the CDR3 reads TGCAGTATTTACAGGGGAGAGACCCAGTACTTC. Translating gives CSIYRGETQYF.

In this sample, this clone turned up once. The V gene is TRBV14, the J gene TRBJ2-3; D gene ambiguous. This CDR3 is 15 amino acids long. The germline gives CDR1 SGHDN, CDR2 FVKESK. Between the trimmed V and J ends, which lost 2 bases and 6 bases, there was a span of 15 bases. CDR3 amino acids: CASSQLWTQTDTQYF. The CDR3 coding sequence is TGTGCCAGCAGCCAACTATGGACCCAAACTGATACGCAGTATTTT.

This chain connects TRBV7-9 to TRBJ1-2; D unclear. Per germline, CDR1 SEHNR and CDR2 FQNEAQ (reference sequence). V was cut by 5 bases and J by 6 bases, with 10 bases left in between. The CDR3 runs 12 residues. CDR3 sequence reads: CASSTARNGYTF. The CDR3 region has the DNA TGTGCCAGCAGCACCGCCCGTAATGGCTACACCTTC.

This clone was recorded only once. The chain employs TRBV21-1 and TRBJ2-1; the table's D call, TRBD2, has no DNA check behind it. TRBV21-1 corresponds to a pseudogene. The CDR3 runs 16 residues. The CDR3 loop reads CASSRPGLAAYNEQFF. The CDR3 coding sequence is TGTGCCAGCAGCCGGCCGGGACTAGCGGCATACAATGAGCAGTTCTTC.

This chain links TRBV18 with TRBJ1-2, with D perhaps matching TRBD1 (5 bases). CDR3 length: 16 residues. The ends were cut back, 0 bases at V and 0 bases at J, with 11 bases in the middle. Germline V lookup: CDR1 KGHSH, CDR2 LQKENI. CDR3 in amino acids: CASSPPRQYTNYGYTF. In DNA form, the CDR3 reads TGTGCCAGCTCACCACCTCGACAGTATACTAACTATGGCTACACCTTC.

The V and J genes are TRBV7-9 and TRBJ1-4; D uncertain. Trimming cost V 3 bases and J 0 bases, with 11 bases left between them. This CDR3 has 16 residues. CDR1 is SEHNR, CDR2 FQNEAQ, per germline (reference sequence). CDR3 sequence (DNA): TGTGCCAGCAGCTTTGGTGACACTGCAACTAATGAAAAACTGTTTTTT. Amino acid sequence: CASSFGDTATNEKLFF.

V is TRBV20-1 and J is TRBJ2-7; D is unresolved. The V end lost 3 bases, the J end lost 1 base, and 7 bases lay between the germline ends. The CDR3 is made up of 12 amino acids. Germline V lookup: CDR1 DFQATT, CDR2 SNEGSKA (reference sequence). This CDR3 is CSASPDSYEQYF. CDR3 nucleotides: TGCAGTGCTAGTCCTGATTCCTACGAGCAGTACTTC.

This chain connects TRBV4-1 to TRBJ2-1; 12 bases line up with TRBD2. From germline, CDR1 is MGHRA and CDR2 YSYEKL. The V segment lost 6 bases and the J segment 8 bases; nucleotides outside the gene matches: 8. The CDR3 length is 15 residues. CDR3 residues: CASSRTSGMFDEQFF. In DNA, the CDR3 is TGCGCCAGCAGTCGGACTAGCGGGATGTTCGATGAGCAGTTCTTC.

The chain uses TRBV7-9 and TRBJ2-2, with D uncertain. Germline-derived CDR1 and CDR2 are SEHNR and FQNEAQ (reference sequence). The V and J ends lost 6 bases and 2 bases respectively, with 7 bases between them. The CDR3 is made up of 13 amino acids. The CDR3 reads CASRETNTGELFF. In DNA, the CDR3 is TGTGCCAGCAGGGAGACAAACACCGGGGAGCTGTTTTTT.

The chain recombines TRBV7-2 with TRBJ2-7; a weak D match, TRBD2 (5 bases). V was clipped by 3 bases and J by 8 bases, with 17 bases between them. The CDR3 has 14 residues. Germline V gives CDR1 SGHTA, CDR2 FQGNSA. The CDR3 loop is CASSLEPLEVQQYF. The DNA of the CDR3 is TGTGCCAGCAGCTTGGAACCCTTGGAGGTCCAGCAGTACTTC. Drawing the rest from reference TRBV7-2 and TRBJ2-7, the complete variable domain is GAGVSQSPSNKVTEKGKDVELRCDPISGHTALYWYRQSLGQGLEFLIYFQGNSAPDKSGLPSDRFSAERTGGSVSTLTIQRTQQEDSAVYLCASSLEPLEVQQYFGPGTRLTVT.

The chain links TRBV5-1 to TRBJ1-1; 9 nucleotides agree with TRBD1. The junction had 1 base not matched to a gene; V was cut back by 1 base and J by 0 bases. Looked up from germline, CDR1 is SGHRS and CDR2 is YFSETQ. This CDR3 contains 15 residues. The CDR3 nucleotides read TGCGCCAGCAGCTTGACAGGGGGCATGAACACTGAAGCTTTCTTT. Translating gives CASSLTGGMNTEAFF.

The chain is built from TRBV27 and TRBJ1-2; a weak D match, TRBD1 (6 bases). Germline lookup yields CDR1 MNHEY and CDR2 SMNVEV (reference sequence). The CDR3 runs to 16 residues. Trimming took 4 bases from V and 3 from J, leaving 18 bases between them. Written as DNA, the CDR3 is TGTGCCAGCAGTTCTGCCAGGGGATTTGACGACTATGGCTACACCTTC. Protein product: CASSSARGFDDYGYTF.

The chain carries TRBV13 and TRBJ2-7; D may be TRBD2 (5 bases). There are 13 residues in the CDR3. The V and J ends lost 11 bases and 6 bases respectively, with 20 bases between them. Germline assignment: CDR1 PRHDT and CDR2 FYEKMQ (reference sequence). In DNA, the CDR3 is TGTGCCGCAAGCACTAGAAGAGGATCCGAGCAGTACTTC. As protein: CAASTRRGSEQYF.

The chain employs TRBV10-3 and TRBJ1-1, with a tentative D call TRBD1 (6 bases). The V gene's germline CDR1 is ENHRY and CDR2 SYGVKD. V dropped 3 bases and J dropped 7 bases, with 9 bases sitting between them. There are 12 residues in the CDR3. The CDR3 region has the DNA TGTGCCATCAGTGAACGGGACATTGAAGCTTTCTTT. Translated: CAISERDIEAFF.

This clone was seen a handful of times. The chain uses TRBV18 and TRBJ2-7, with D possibly being TRBD1 or TRBD2 (5 bases each). The CDR3 is 13 amino acids. V shed 5 bases and J shed 3 bases, with 11 bases lying between them. Germline V gene data show CDR1 as KGHSH and CDR2 as LQKENI. CDR3 sequence reads: CASSSGPYYEQYF. The DNA of the CDR3 is TGTGCCAGCTCATCGGGGCCCTACTACGAGCAGTACTTC.

Points on this clone: Distinct nucleotide sequences in the sample also encode this CDR3. V and J are TRBV3-1 (or the pseudogene TRBV3-2) and TRBJ2-1, with 13 bases that match TRBD2. J was trimmed by 7 bases and V by 2 bases; bases with no gene match: 5. In germline, CDR1 is LGHDT, CDR2 YNNKEL (reference sequence). This CDR3 has 16 residues. CDR3 sequence (DNA): TGTGCCAGCAGCCAAATAACTAGCGGGAGGGCAAATGAGCAGTTCTTC. It encodes CASSQITSGRANEQFF.

This chain joins TRBV7-4 and TRBJ2-1, with D uncertain. Per the germline V gene, CDR1 is SGHVT and CDR2 is SQSDAQ. The length of the CDR3 is 14 residues. The V end lost 1 base, the J end lost 7 bases, and 11 bases lay between the germline ends. Here the CDR3 DNA reads TGTGCCAGCAGCTTAGGGCTCACTATTAATGAGCAGTTCTTC. This sequence encodes CASSLGLTINEQFF.